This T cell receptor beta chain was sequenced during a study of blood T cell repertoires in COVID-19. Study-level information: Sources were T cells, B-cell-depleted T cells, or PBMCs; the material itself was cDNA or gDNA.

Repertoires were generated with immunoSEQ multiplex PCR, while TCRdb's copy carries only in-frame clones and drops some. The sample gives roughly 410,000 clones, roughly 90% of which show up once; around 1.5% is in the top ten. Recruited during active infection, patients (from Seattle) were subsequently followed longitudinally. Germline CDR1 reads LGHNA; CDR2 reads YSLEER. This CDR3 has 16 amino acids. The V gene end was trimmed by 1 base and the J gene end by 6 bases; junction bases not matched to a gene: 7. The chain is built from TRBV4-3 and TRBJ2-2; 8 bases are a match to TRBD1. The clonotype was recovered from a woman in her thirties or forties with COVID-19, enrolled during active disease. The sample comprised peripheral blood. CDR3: CASSQVGDRWSGELFF. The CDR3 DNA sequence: TGCGCCAGCAGCCAAGTGGGGGACAGGTGGTCCGGGGAGCTGTTTTTT.